The rows below give T cell receptor beta chains drawn from one sample of a study of a mutant IDH1 vaccine in newly diagnosed glioma. No antigen has been assigned to these receptors. Profiled with immunoSEQ multiplex PCR; TCRdb holds only in-frame clones, not every one. This sample has 45,000 to 55,000 clones; around 80% occur once, and the top ten carry roughly 1.8%. The specimen was PBMCs, collected from a glioma patient whose treatment included an IDH1 peptide vaccine. Receptors originate from a middle-aged woman with glioma. Both conserved end residues are part of each CDR3. The order of the fields is J gene, V gene, CDR3 length, CDR3 protein.

TRBJ2-3 | TRBV6-5 | 15 | CASSRRQGLTDTQYF
TRBJ1-5 | TRBV7-9 | 13 | CASSLGERQPQHF
TRBJ2-7 | TRBV5-1 | 12 | CASSSDRGEQYF
TRBJ2-7 | TRBV6-6 | 15 | CASSWEAGSSYEQYF
TRBJ1-5 | TRBV15 | 13 | CATGDRERQPQHF
TRBJ1-5 | TRBV4-1 | 14 | CASSQPGARQPQHF
TRBJ1-1 | TRBV2 | 15 | CASSGLGTGGTEAFF
TRBJ2-1 | TRBV5-4 | 16 | CASSLVLTSLRNEQFF
TRBJ1-1 | TRBV21-1 | 20 | CASSKDIRGRKQAMNTEAFF
TRBJ2-2 | TRBV6-5 | 15 | CASTLRLDRAGELFF
TRBJ2-7 | TRBV2 | 15 | CASSFLSGETYEQYF
TRBJ2-3 | TRBV7-6 | 16 | CASSLGVGTSTDTQYF
TRBJ2-1 | TRBV2 | 17 | CASSAALAPRSYNEQFF
TRBJ2-7 | TRBV10-1 | 13 | CASSEVGRGEQYF
TRBJ2-5 | TRBV5-6 | 13 | CASRPRDRETQYF
TRBJ2-3 | TRBV23-1 | 13 | CASRSPFTDTQYF
TRBJ2-5 | TRBV30 | 13 | CATAGGGWETQYF
TRBJ2-2 | TRBV18 | 16 | CASSKPTGRNTGELFF
TRBJ2-3 | TRBV2 | 16 | CASSYRDSFNTDTQYF
TRBJ1-1 | TRBV10-3 | 12 | CAISGPDTEAFF
TRBJ2-7 | TRBV7-8 | 13 | CAGGPGGIDEQYF
TRBJ2-7 | TRBV11-2 | 11 | CASSLGLEQYF
TRBJ2-2 | TRBV5-1 | 15 | CASSLAGGATGELFF
TRBJ1-1 | TRBV29-1 | 14 | CSVEDATGHTEAFF
TRBJ1-2 | TRBV10-3 | 17 | CAISESNLAGINYGYTF
TRBJ1-3 | TRBV27 | 14 | CASSLFGVGNTIYF
TRBJ1-1 | TRBV7-2 | 15 | CASSPRTGTNTEAFF
TRBJ2-5 | TRBV6-5 | 15 | CASSYSTGAGKTQYF
TRBJ2-3 | TRBV5-6 | 14 | CASTLVSGTDTQYF
TRBJ1-2 | TRBV28 | 14 | CASRALGQGGGYTF
TRBJ2-6 | TRBV4-2 | 20 | CASSQDGRQDVPSGANVLTF
TRBJ1-2 | TRBV14 | 13 | CASSQVTGYGYTF
TRBJ2-5 | TRBV5-1 | 15 | CASSLVVAGGPDQYF
TRBJ1-5 | TRBV29-1 | 14 | CSVGLGSSNQPQHF
TRBJ1-2 | TRBV27 | 14 | CASSLQAGLYGYTF
TRBJ1-2 | TRBV2 | 15 | CASRRNRDRNYGYTF
TRBJ1-4 | TRBV7-8 | 14 | CASSLETTNEKLFF
TRBJ1-2 | TRBV9 | 14 | CASSEGGNNYGYTF
TRBJ2-7 | TRBV19 | 14 | CTSSTSRGSGEQYF
TRBJ2-2 | TRBV15 | 17 | CATSRDPFFANTGELFF
TRBJ1-1 | TRBV7-8 | 15 | CASSFSGQGDTEAFF
TRBJ2-1 | TRBV10-1 | 15 | CASGGTGQGYNEQFF
TRBJ2-3 | TRBV5-6 | 11 | CASSLGGEQYF
TRBJ1-1 | TRBV6-5 | 15 | CASSYSGGMGTEAFF
TRBJ1-5 | TRBV7-6 | 15 | CASSSETGVNQPQHF
TRBJ1-2 | TRBV5-4 | 16 | CASSLAWVWRDYGYTF
TRBJ1-1 | TRBV7-8 | 13 | CASSAGPNTEAFF
TRBJ1-1 | TRBV5-8 | 13 | CASDTPLATEAFF
TRBJ2-5 | TRBV18 | 12 | CASSPHQETQYF